These 32 T cell receptor beta chains originate from one sample sequenced in a study of shared clonotypes between healthy human individuals. Sequencing used immunoSEQ multiplex PCR; TCRdb keeps in-frame clones, though not all of them. The sample records over a million clones, around three quarters being singletons. The sequenced material came from memory CD4+ T cells from PBMCs. Subset defined: CD45RA-negative fraction. These receptors all come from a man aged 18 to 30 in good health. Some clones in this sample may be carry-over from other donors' samples.

The rearrangement joins TRBV29-1 to TRBJ1-1; D not certain. V was cut by 5 bases and J by 4 bases, with 14 bases left in between. Germline CDR1 and CDR2: SQVTM and ANQGSEA. CDR3 length: 13 amino acids. The CDR3 region has the DNA TGCAGCGTTAGGGTGCACTCGGGCACTGAAGCTTTCTTT. Residues: CSVRVHSGTEAFF.

The J gene is TRBJ2-5, the V gene TRBV7-3; perhaps TRBD2 as D (5 bases). Germline CDR1 and CDR2: SGHTA and FQGTGA. The CDR3 sequence is 12 residues long. Trimming cost V 5 bases and J 7 bases, with 11 bases left between them. The CDR3, as DNA: TGTGCCAGCAGCGAAGCCGGAGGGACCCAGTACTTC. Translating it yields CASSEAGGTQYF.

The chain employs TRBV25-1 and TRBJ2-6; tentatively, D is TRBD1 (5 bases). This CDR3 is built from 15 residues. Trimming stripped 2 bases from V and 2 bases from J, with 7 bases between. CDR1 is MGHDK, CDR2 SYGVNS, per germline. In DNA, the CDR3 is TGTGCCAGCAGTGAAGCAGGGACTGGGGCCAACGTCCTGACTTTC. It translates to CASSEAGTGANVLTF.

The chain uses TRBV28 and TRBJ1-2; D remains ambiguous. V shed 5 bases and J shed 3 bases, with 13 bases lying between them. The CDR3 has 14 residues. Germline V lookup: CDR1 MDHEN, CDR2 SYDVKM. CDR3 bases: TGTGCCAGCAGTCCTGCAGAGGCTTACTATGGCTACACCTTC. Translation gives CASSPAEAYYGYTF.

V usage is TRBV7-2 and J usage is TRBJ2-7; 10 bases are a match to TRBD2. Trimming took 4 bases from V and 3 from J; bases not matched to a gene: 9. The CDR3 is 16 residues long. Germline-derived CDR1 and CDR2 are SGHTA and FQGNSA. The CDR3 is CASSSGTSEIFYEQYF. CDR3 DNA: TGTGCCAGCAGCTCGGGGACTAGCGAAATTTTCTACGAGCAGTACTTC.

The chain joins TRBV5-6 to TRBJ2-1; 8 bases map to TRBD2. The CDR3 covers 15 residues. Germline lookup yields CDR1 SGHDT and CDR2 YYEEEE. The V gene end was trimmed by 4 bases and the J gene end by 2 bases; junction bases not matched to a gene: 5. Here the CDR3 DNA reads TGTGCCAGCAGCCCCCGACTAGCGCCCTACAATGAGCAGTTCTTC. Protein product: CASSPRLAPYNEQFF.

V is TRBV18 and J is TRBJ1-2; TRBD1 matches 12 bases. Trimming at V came to 4 bases and at J to 6 bases, leaving 9 bases not matched to a gene. The CDR3 runs to 16 residues. Per germline, CDR1 KGHSH and CDR2 LQKENI. The chain's CDR3 is CASSRGTGGLENGYTF. The CDR3 region has the DNA TGTGCCAGCTCACGAGGGACAGGGGGCTTGGAAAATGGCTACACCTTC.

The chain has TRBV7-2 and TRBJ2-3; 11 nucleotides agree with TRBD2. This CDR3 is built from 17 residues. Germline V lookup: CDR1 SGHTA, CDR2 FQGNSA. V was pared by 4 bases and J by 4 bases, with 10 bases of the junction left unmatched. CDR3 sequence reads: CASSSRLTSGTSDTQYF. In DNA, the CDR3 is TGTGCCAGCAGCTCCCGATTGACTAGCGGGACATCAGATACGCAGTATTTT.

The rearrangement links TRBV21-1 to TRBJ2-7; the DNA was not used to check the table's D call, TRBD2. TRBV21-1 is marked as a pseudogene. The CDR3 contains 16 residues. This CDR3 is CASSPEPGLAVYEQYF. CDR3 sequence (DNA): TGTGCCAGCAGCCCAGAGCCGGGACTAGCGGTTTACGAGCAGTACTTC.

The V and J genes are TRBV10-3 and TRBJ1-3; D is unclear. Germline CDR1 is ENHRY and CDR2 is SYGVKD. CDR3 length: 13 amino acids. V dropped 4 bases and J dropped 1 base, with 5 bases sitting between them. The CDR3 region has the DNA TGTGCCATCAGTGCTTCGTCTGGAAACACCATATATTTT. It is translated as CAISASSGNTIYF.

In its sample, this clone was seen a few times. The identical CDR3 is also encoded by other nucleotide sequences in the sample. This rearrangement joins TRBV19 to TRBJ1-5, with D possibly TRBD1 on 5 matching bases. The V end was cut by 3 bases, the J end by 4 bases, with 13 bases between. CDR3 length: 15 amino acids. Germline CDR1 LNHDA, CDR2 SQIVND (reference sequence). The CDR3 sequence: CASSIGTRRNQPQHF. The CDR3 coding sequence is TGTGCCAGTAGTATCGGGACCAGAAGGAATCAGCCCCAGCATTTT.

This clone came up a few times. The J gene is TRBJ2-1, the V gene TRBV11-3; the match to TRBD2 covers 9 bases. V shed 1 base, J shed 8 bases, and the junction held 6 bases outside the gene matches. The CDR3 contains 15 residues. Germline V gives CDR1 SGHNT, CDR2 YENEEA. The CDR3 loop reads CASSLGAGGQDEQFF. The CDR3 DNA sequence: TGTGCCAGCAGCTTAGGGGCGGGAGGGCAGGATGAGCAGTTCTTC.

The chain employs TRBV7-8 and TRBJ1-4, with TRBD1 matching over 10 bases. Germline assignment: CDR1 SGHVS and CDR2 FQNEAQ. This CDR3 is 15 amino acids long. Trimming cost V 2 bases and J 5 bases; bases outside gene matches: 2. CDR3 residues: CASSLSGQGNEKLFF. For the CDR3, the DNA is TGTGCCAGCAGCTTATCGGGACAGGGGAATGAAAAACTGTTTTTT. The full variable domain, completed using reference TRBV7-8 and TRBJ1-4, is GAGVSQSPRYKVAKRGQDVALRCDPISGHVSLFWYQQALGQGPEFLTYFQNEAQLDKSGLPSDRFFAERPEGSVSTLKIQRTQQEDSAVYLCASSLSGQGNEKLFFGSGTQLSVL.

The chain recombines TRBV2 with TRBJ2-1, with D tentatively TRBD2 (5 bases). This CDR3 region has 16 residues. V was clipped by 8 bases and J by 0 bases, with 17 bases between them. CDR1 is SNHLY and CDR2 is FYNNEI in the germline V gene. This CDR3 is CASAPSGRYSYNEQFF. CDR3 nucleotide sequence: TGTGCCAGCGCCCCCAGCGGCCGGTACTCCTACAATGAGCAGTTCTTC.

In this sample, this clone turned up once. V usage is TRBV30 and J usage is TRBJ1-3; D remains unclear. Germline CDR1 GTSNPN, CDR2 SVGIG (reference sequence). This CDR3 has 14 amino acids. V was trimmed by 2 bases and J by 2 bases, leaving 10 bases between them. The CDR3 sequence: CAWSRLPTGNTIYF. DNA of the CDR3: TGTGCCTGGAGTCGTCTACCAACTGGAAACACCATATATTTT.

This clone is a singleton in its sample. Since a far larger clone is one base different, this is likely a read error. The chain recombines TRBV28 with TRBJ2-7; 7 bases are a match to TRBD1. The CDR3 is made up of 15 amino acids. Germline CDR1 MDHEN, CDR2 SYDVKM. With 6 bases clipped from V and 5 bases from J, the junction kept 13 bases outside the gene matches. The CDR3 loop is CASSMWRDRVNEQYF. The CDR3 DNA reads as TGTGCCAGCAGCATGTGGCGCGACAGGGTTAACGAGCAGTACTTC.

This sequence joins TRBV5-6 and TRBJ2-3; D gene unclear. CDR3 size: 15 residues. Germline assignment: CDR1 SGHDT and CDR2 YYEEEE. The V gene lost 0 bases and the J gene lost 1 base, with 9 bases spanning the gap. The CDR3 DNA reads as TGTGCCAGCAGCTTGGCACCAGGCGGCACAGATACGCAGTATTTT. It encodes CASSLAPGGTDTQYF.

V is TRBV6-5 and J is TRBJ2-1, with D possibly matching TRBD2 (6 bases). Germline assignment: CDR1 MNHEY and CDR2 SVGAGI. Trimming removed 8 bases at V and 2 bases at J, with 16 bases between. The CDR3 is 15 amino acids. In nucleotides, the CDR3 is TGTGCCAGCGGGCGTGGGGCGGGAACCTACAATGAGCAGTTCTTC. Residues: CASGRGAGTYNEQFF.

This rearrangement joins TRBV5-5 to TRBJ2-5; weak D call: TRBD2 (5 bases). V was pared by 4 bases and J by 5 bases, with 18 bases between. Germline V CDR1 and CDR2: SGHKS, YYEKEE (reference sequence). The CDR3 contains 15 residues. The CDR3 DNA reads as TGTGCCAGCAGCCTCAGAGGCAGTAGAGGGGAGACCCAGTACTTC. Translated, it gives CASSLRGSRGETQYF.

V is TRBV5-1 and J is TRBJ2-7, with D unresolved. There are 13 residues in the CDR3. Germline V gene data show CDR1 as SGHRS and CDR2 as YFSETQ. V lost 3 bases to trimming and J lost 3 bases, with 10 bases between them. The CDR3 DNA reads as TGCGCCAGCAGCTCCGGGCCTAACTACGAGCAGTACTTC. Residues: CASSSGPNYEQYF. Full variable domain (remainder filled in from reference TRBV5-1 and TRBJ2-7): KAGVTQTPRYLIKTRGQQVTLSCSPISGHRSVSWYQQTPGQGLQFLFEYFSETQRNKGNFPGRFSGRQFSNSRSEMNVSTLELGDSALYLCASSSGPNYEQYFGPGTRLTVT.

The chain combines TRBV14 with TRBJ2-3; a weak D match, TRBD2 (6 bases). Looked up from germline, CDR1 is SGHDN and CDR2 is FVKESK. V was cut by 6 bases and J by 12 bases, with 16 bases left in between. CDR3 length: 12 residues. As DNA, the CDR3 is TGTGCCAGCAGTCCTTCAGGAGGGACCCAGTATTTT. As protein: CASSPSGGTQYF.

This CDR3 reads CASSATDGAKNIQYF. Here the CDR3 DNA reads TGTGCCAGCAGCGCCACTGATGGAGCCAAAAACATTCAGTACTTC. This chain uses TRBV7-3 with TRBJ2-4; D gene ambiguous. Germline CDR1 reads SGHTA; CDR2 reads FQGTGA. CDR3 length: 15 amino acids. Trimming pared 5 bases from V and 0 bases from J, leaving 11 bases between.

This chain links TRBV28 with TRBJ1-3, with 7 bases aligning to TRBD1. After removal of 6 bases from V and 7 bases from J, the junction contained 15 bases not matched to a gene. Per germline, CDR1 MDHEN and CDR2 SYDVKM. CDR3 length: 16 residues. This CDR3 is CASSPGGVDSANTIYF. Written as DNA, the CDR3 is TGTGCCAGCAGCCCAGGGGGGGTGGACAGTGCGAACACCATATATTTT.

This chain connects TRBV5-5 to TRBJ1-2; D is perhaps TRBD1 (5 bases). Germline CDR1 SGHKS, CDR2 YYEKEE (reference sequence). The V gene lost 0 bases and the J gene lost 5 bases, with 11 bases spanning the gap. The CDR3 consists of 14 residues. CDR3 sequence reads: CASSLVGDRYGYTF. The CDR3 DNA reads as TGTGCCAGCAGCTTGGTGGGGGATCGATATGGCTACACCTTC.

The chain employs TRBV5-4 and TRBJ1-1; weak D call: TRBD1 (5 bases). CDR3 length: 15 residues. Trimming took off 4 bases at V and 3 bases at J, with 16 bases between the two ends. The germline V gene has CDR1 SGHNT and CDR2 YYREEE (reference sequence). The CDR3 DNA is TGTGCCAGCAGCGCCATGACAGACGGCCACACTGAAGCTTTCTTT. Protein: CASSAMTDGHTEAFF.

The gene calls are TRBV28 and TRBJ1-2; 9 positions match TRBD1. Trimming removed 3 bases from V and 3 bases from J; junction bases left unmatched: 17. Germline V gene data show CDR1 as MDHEN and CDR2 as SYDVKM. The CDR3 is made up of 19 amino acids. The DNA of the CDR3 is TGTGCCAGCAGTTTGATAACCGTTCACAGGGGGCGTCGGCACTATGGCTACACCTTC. This sequence encodes CASSLITVHRGRRHYGYTF.

As concerns this clone: Distinct nucleotide sequences in the sample also encode this CDR3. CDR3 nucleotides: TGTGCCAGCAGCTCCGGGGGGGCTAACTATGGCTACACCTTC. Its protein product is CASSSGGANYGYTF. The chain carries TRBV28 and TRBJ1-2; perhaps TRBD1 as D (5 bases). The V end lost 6 bases, the J end lost 0 bases, and 11 bases lay between the germline ends. CDR1 and CDR2 (germline): MDHEN, SYDVKM. The CDR3 totals 14 residues.

The chain carries TRBV2 and TRBJ1-2; 8 bases align to TRBD1. The trim removed 8 bases at V and 7 bases at J, leaving 9 bases unmatched. The germline gives CDR1 SNHLY, CDR2 FYNNEI. The CDR3 contains 13 residues. CDR3 loop: CASRGQGEGGYTF. In DNA, the CDR3 is TGTGCCAGCCGTGGACAGGGAGAGGGTGGCTACACCTTC.

The chain joins TRBV6-5 to TRBJ1-5; 9 bases agree with TRBD1. Looked up from germline, CDR1 is MNHEY and CDR2 is SVGAGI. The CDR3 consists of 15 residues. The V and J ends lost 7 bases and 7 bases, in that order; junction bases with no gene match: 11. The CDR3 region is CASNPPDRGVQPQHF. The CDR3 DNA sequence: TGTGCCAGCAATCCACCCGACAGGGGGGTGCAGCCCCAGCATTTT.

This rearrangement joins TRBV2 to TRBJ2-1; D unclear. The CDR3 is 12 residues long. Germline V gene sequence: CDR1 SNHLY, CDR2 FYNNEI. Trimming shortened V by 3 bases and J by 11 bases, and 11 bases separated the two germline ends. CDR3 in amino acids: CASSESQKKQFF. The CDR3 nucleotides are TGTGCCAGCAGTGAGTCTCAGAAAAAGCAGTTCTTC.

V and J are TRBV10-3 and TRBJ2-2, with no clear D. The CDR3 runs 14 residues. Deletions cut 6 bases from V and 4 bases from J, with 12 bases between. Germline V gene lookup returns CDR1 ENHRY and CDR2 SYGVKD. The CDR3 region is CAISDPRITGELFF. The CDR3 DNA reads TGTGCCATCAGCGACCCGCGAATCACCGGGGAGCTGTTTTTT.

The gene calls are TRBV18 and TRBJ2-1; no clear D. V was clipped by 0 bases and J by 10 bases, with 16 bases between them. Germline CDR1 KGHSH, CDR2 LQKENI. This CDR3 region has 15 residues. The CDR3 bases are TGTGCCAGCTCACCACCGGGCGCCTCTAGGGAAGAGCAGTTCTTC. This translates into CASSPPGASREEQFF.